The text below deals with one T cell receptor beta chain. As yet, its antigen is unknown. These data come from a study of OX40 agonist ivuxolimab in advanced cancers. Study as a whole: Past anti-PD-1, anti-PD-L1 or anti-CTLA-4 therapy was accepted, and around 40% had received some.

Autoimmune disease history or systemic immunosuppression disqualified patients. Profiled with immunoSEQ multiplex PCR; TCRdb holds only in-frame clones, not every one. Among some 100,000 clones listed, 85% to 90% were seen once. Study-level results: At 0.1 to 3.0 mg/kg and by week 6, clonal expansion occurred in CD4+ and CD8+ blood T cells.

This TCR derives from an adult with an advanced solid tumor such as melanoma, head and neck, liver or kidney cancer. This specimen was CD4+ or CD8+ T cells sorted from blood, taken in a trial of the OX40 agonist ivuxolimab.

Here the CDR3 DNA reads TGTGCCAGCTCCGCCCGGACCGTCTACGAGCAGTACTTC. This translates into CASSARTVYEQYF. This rearrangement joins TRBV2 to TRBJ2-7; D gene ambiguous. The CDR3 spans 13 residues. The V end was cut by 8 bases, the J end by 3 bases, with 14 bases between. CDR1 and CDR2 from the germline V gene are SNHLY and FYNNEI.